This T cell receptor (beta chain) was documented in a study of molecular identifiers for immune sequencing clone quantification (dated by TCRdb to the late 2010s). Background on the whole study: In a replicate experiment, RNA from around 20,000 or 100,000 naive CD8 T cells was split into five aliquots, four of which were sequenced. This methods study benchmarked molecular-identifier clustering-based TCR repertoire sequencing (MIDCIRS) and TCR RNA copy counting, using CD8 T cells to do so. Paper-wide results and their limitations: When barcode sub-clustering was not used, chimeric consensus sequences inflated TCR diversity, with chimeras reaching as high as 47%. Modeling indicated about 3 TCR RNA copies recovered per cell, compared with about 10 by digital PCR, which implies a capture efficiency of around 31%. Spiked-in Jurkat TCR RNA equivalent to a single cell was reported to be detectable even among one million naive CD8 T cells. Spiked-in Jurkat TCR RNA (about 10 copies' worth), which is not part of the donor repertoire, was contained in the naive libraries. Highly expanded clone sizes could be underestimated if identical TCR molecules share a barcode. Clones above 20 RNA copies held over 98% of molecules in CMV-specific effector cells but under 1% in naive cells.

The CDR3, cysteine through phenylalanine, is 14 amino acids long. Of the read, only the CDR3 DNA is kept; its 42 bases are in frame from base 1. Cut back by 4 bases and 4 bases, the V and J ends lie 12 bases apart. Looking up the germline V gene yields CDR1 MNHEY and CDR2 SVGAGI. Libraries of naive CD8 T cells were built from anywhere between roughly 17,000 and 1,000,000 sorted cells, with 10%, 30% or 50% of the purified RNA used. Naive CD8 T cells were FACS-sorted as CD8+CD4-CCR7+CD45RA+ on a BD FACSAria II into RLT Plus buffer. Detection sensitivity was tested by spiking Jurkat RNA equal to some 10 TCR copies' worth into samples containing roughly 18,000-1,000,000 naive CD8 T cells. CD8 T cells were enriched with RosetteSep CD8+ T Cell Enrichment Cocktail and Ficoll-Paque, followed by ACK red cell lysis. Receptor amplification or capture employed PCR. The reads were generated on a NextSeq 500. Preparation of bulk TCR libraries followed a previously described approach, with the TCR primers listed in Table S5. Total RNA was purified with the Qiagen AllPrep DNA/RNA kit. Before any analysis, reads coming from multiple sequencing runs of the same library were combined into one pool. As for how the authors treated the data: Reads were retained only if an exact TCR constant sequence was present, and the retained reads were trimmed to 150 nt and grouped according to their 12-nt molecular barcodes. Reads in each barcode group were sub-clustered using a 15% Levenshtein threshold, and a quality-weighted consensus sequence was built for each RNA molecule. Non-functional sequences were excluded, and lower-count sequences lying one edit away from another sequence were also excluded. Barcode sub-clusters with fewer than 20% of the maximum read count were removed, based on fitting two negative binomial distributions. TCRdb reworked the public reads: Q25 trimming with fastp, MiXCR clone assembly, productive beta chains retained. Identical CDR3 protein sequences are pooled into one entry, listed with their most common genes and DNA. TCRdb assigned the V and J calls; the authors' analysis was not used. Within this sample are approximately 97,000 distinct CDR3 sequences, with about 24% of them counted one time only. Roughly 0.94% of the sample belongs to the ten largest clones.

In this sample, this clonotype turned up many times. Its antigen is not yet known. No base quality values were provided; no much bigger clone lies one nucleotide off. Sequenced material: naive CD8+ T cells from blood, with Jurkat cell RNA spiked in. Sample cell subset or site, as interpreted from the label and publication: FACS-sorted CD8+CD4-CCR7+CD45RA+ naive T cells. This TCR derives from a human donor in good health. Some libraries in this study had Jurkat cell RNA spiked in. Recombination joined TRBV6-5 with TRBJ2-3; the D gene is possibly TRBD1 or TRBD2, with 5 bases matching each. CDR3 reads: CASSSMQGADTQYF. The nucleotides read TGTGCCAGCAGTTCAATGCAGGGAGCAGATACGCAGTATTTT.